Sequencing of this TCR beta chain was carried out in a study of PD-1 blockade in mismatch repair-deficient tumors. Whole-study findings and limits: Tumor-resident clones, often undetectable pretreatment in blood, expanded then contracted after pembrolizumab.

Unmatched junction bases numbered 4, after V lost 4 bases and J lost 0 bases. In germline, CDR1 is LNHDA, CDR2 SQIVND (reference sequence). The CDR3 length is 17 residues. The method was immunoSEQ multiplex PCR; TCRdb's version includes in-frame clones alone and lacks a portion of them. The repertoire holds under 95,000 clones, roughly 80% seen once, with around 2.7% in the top ten. Turning to this clone: The antigen is unknown.

PCR or immunohistochemistry showed mismatch repair deficiency in every enrolled patient. The sequence derives from an adult with mismatch repair-deficient cancer. This chain connects TRBV19 to TRBJ2-2; the match to TRBD2 covers 11 bases. Sequenced material: peripheral blood, taken 12 weeks after starting pembrolizumab. The CDR3 here is CASSSMGLAANTGELFF. CDR3 DNA sequence: TGTGCCAGTAGTAGTATGGGACTAGCGGCGAACACCGGGGAGCTGTTTTTT.